The 28 T cell receptor beta chains given below trace back to one sample, sequenced in a study of CD8 T cells in ankylosing spondylitis (dated by TCRdb to about 2017). Receptor libraries were prepared by 5' RACE. The instrument was an Illumina HiSeq 2500. Using fastp at Q25 and MiXCR, TCRdb reprocessed the public reads and kept productive beta chains. A single entry per CDR3 protein holds the most common genes and DNA from its merged rows. This sample gives approximately 220,000 distinct CDR3 sequences in total; 20% to 30% of them show up just once. Around 6.3% of the sample is taken by the ten largest. The sequencing sample was made of blood, either unsorted or a sorted T cell fraction (not recorded which). The receptors here all came from a male donor with ankylosing spondylitis or in good health (not recorded which).

This clonotype has just a few counts. This chain joins TRBV7-9 and TRBJ2-3, with 9 bases that match TRBD2. The length of the CDR3 is 16 residues. Germline V gene sequence: CDR1 SEHNR, CDR2 FQNEAQ (reference sequence). Germline trimming cut 3 bases from V and 5 bases from J; bases unmatched to any gene: 9. CDR3 loop: CASSFPRAGGGDTQYF. The DNA of the CDR3 is TGTGCCAGCAGCTTCCCGAGAGCGGGAGGAGGAGATACGCAGTATTTT.

At least ten counts were recorded for this clonotype. The chain links TRBV20-1 to TRBJ2-1, with TRBD1 as a possible D gene (6 bases). Trimming removed 7 bases at V and 0 bases at J, with 13 bases between. The germline V gene encodes CDR1 DFQATT and CDR2 SNEGSKA (reference sequence). This CDR3 comprises 14 residues. This CDR3 reads CSVPGQSSYNEQFF. CDR3 nucleotides: TGCAGTGTACCGGGACAAAGCTCCTACAATGAGCAGTTCTTC.

In its sample, this clonotype was seen many times. This sequence joins TRBV20-1 and TRBJ2-5; D may be TRBD1 (5 bases). The V gene lost 0 bases and the J gene lost 3 bases, with 8 bases spanning the gap. Germline assignment: CDR1 DFQATT and CDR2 SNEGSKA (reference sequence). This CDR3 region has 13 residues. The CDR3 spells CSARDRAKETQYF. The CDR3 region has the DNA TGCAGTGCTAGAGACAGGGCAAAAGAGACCCAGTACTTC.

This clonotype was observed many times. The rearrangement links TRBV5-5 to TRBJ2-2; 11 nucleotides line up with TRBD1. The CDR3 length is 17 residues. The germline CDR1 and CDR2 sequences are SGHKS and YYEKEE (reference sequence). The V segment lost 9 bases and the J segment 2 bases; nucleotides outside the gene matches: 12. The CDR3 DNA reads as TGTGCCACCCGGACAGGGGGCCGACTCCACAACACCGGGGAGCTGTTTTTT. The encoded protein is CATRTGGRLHNTGELFF.

This clonotype was seen once. The CDR3 protein is CASSPTGGGSYNEQFF. CDR3 sequence (DNA): TGTGCCAGCAGCCCAACGGGTGGAGGGTCCTACAATGAGCAGTTCTTC. The V gene is TRBV9, the J gene TRBJ2-1, with D perhaps TRBD2 (6 bases). Germline V gene data show CDR1 as SGDLS and CDR2 as YYNGEE. The CDR3 has 16 residues. V lost 4 bases and J 1 base, leaving 15 bases between the germline ends.

This clonotype has ten or more counts. The chain joins TRBV9 to TRBJ2-1; 8 bases are a match to TRBD2. The trim removed 4 bases at V and 3 bases at J, leaving 6 bases unmatched. The CDR3 runs to 15 residues. Germline loops: CDR1 SGDLS, CDR2 YYNGEE. CDR3 residues: CASSYSGANYNEQFF. CDR3 coding DNA: TGTGCCAGCAGCTATAGCGGGGCTAACTACAATGAGCAGTTCTTC.

This clonotype has more than one count but fewer than ten. The chain employs TRBV6-1 and TRBJ2-3, with D perhaps being TRBD1 or TRBD2 (6 bases each). Trimming cost V 7 bases and J 8 bases, with 25 bases left between them. This CDR3 is 16 amino acids long. Germline loops: CDR1 MNHNS, CDR2 SASEGT. In DNA, the CDR3 is TGTGCCAGCAATCAGCGGCAGGGGCCTCTGGGGGGTACGCAGTATTTT. Translating gives CASNQRQGPLGGTQYF.

The sample holds many counts of this clonotype. The chain uses TRBV27 and TRBJ2-5, with 7 bases identical to TRBD1. Germline values: CDR1 MNHEY, CDR2 SMNVEV (reference sequence). V lost 4 bases, J lost 5 bases, and 10 bases stayed unmatched. The CDR3 is 15 residues long. The CDR3 region has the DNA TGTGCCAGCAGTTCTCTACAGGGGCCTGTGGAGACCCAGTACTTC. This sequence encodes CASSSLQGPVETQYF.

The V call is TRBV6-5, the J call TRBJ2-7; 9 bases are a match to TRBD1. The V segment lost 3 bases and the J segment 4 bases; nucleotides outside the gene matches: 4. Germline CDR1 and CDR2: MNHEY and SVGAGI. The CDR3 contains 14 residues. CDR3 DNA: TGTGCCAGCAGTTATAAAGGGACAGGGTACGAGCAGTACTTC. Translating gives CASSYKGTGYEQYF.

This clonotype was seen ten or more times. This rearrangement joins TRBV6-5 to TRBJ2-5; TRBD2 aligns across 8 bases. The CDR3 runs 15 residues. With 3 bases clipped from V and 5 bases from J, the junction kept 8 bases outside the gene matches. Per germline, CDR1 MNHEY and CDR2 SVGAGI. The CDR3 DNA sequence: TGTGCCAGCAGTTATAGTAGCGGGATGAGGGAGACCCAGTACTTC. Protein product: CASSYSSGMRETQYF.

This clonotype was recorded at least ten times. V gene TRBV9 combines with J gene TRBJ2-3; TRBD2 matches at 8 bases. Trimming at V came to 2 bases and at J to 3 bases, leaving 5 bases not matched to a gene. Germline V gives CDR1 SGDLS, CDR2 YYNGEE. This CDR3 is 15 amino acids long. Here the CDR3 DNA reads TGTGCCAGCAGCGTTAGCGGGATCGGAACAGATACGCAGTATTTT. As protein: CASSVSGIGTDTQYF.

This clonotype has ten or more counts. The rearrangement uses TRBV12-3 or TRBV12-4 and TRBJ1-1; D is possibly TRBD1 (5 bases). The CDR3 consists of 12 residues. With 6 bases removed from V and 3 bases from J, the gap between germline ends came to 8 bases. The CDR3 spells CASSPGYTEAFF. CDR3 nucleotides: TGTGCCAGCAGCCCAGGGTACACTGAAGCTTTCTTT.

CDR3 sequence reads: CASNGGASYEQYF. In nucleotides, the CDR3 is TGTGCCAGCAACGGGGGGGCCTCCTACGAGCAGTACTTC. V is TRBV2 and J is TRBJ2-7, with 8 bases fitting TRBD2. V was pared by 7 bases and J by 0 bases, with 2 bases of the junction left unmatched. This CDR3 has 13 amino acids. Germline V lookup: CDR1 SNHLY, CDR2 FYNNEI.

The table lists this clonotype with a few counts. The V call is TRBV20-1, the J call TRBJ2-3, with a weak D call TRBD2 (5 bases). The CDR3 extends over 15 amino acids. The germline gives CDR1 DFQATT, CDR2 SNEGSKA (reference sequence). Trimming stripped 2 bases from V and 1 base from J, with 13 bases between. The CDR3: CSARSGVGGTDTQYF. The CDR3 coding sequence is TGCAGTGCTAGAAGCGGCGTTGGCGGCACAGATACGCAGTATTTT.

The table lists this clonotype with many counts. This chain connects TRBV11-2 to TRBJ2-3; D gene uncertain. The CDR3 has 13 amino acids. The germline CDR1 and CDR2 sequences are SGHAT and FQNNGV. The germline V and J ends were trimmed by 1 base and 4 bases, with 6 bases remaining between them. CDR3 sequence reads: CASSLVRADTQYF. The CDR3 DNA follows: TGTGCCAGCAGCTTAGTAAGGGCAGATACGCAGTATTTT.

In this sample, this clonotype turned up many times. The J gene is TRBJ2-5, the V gene TRBV7-2; D is possibly TRBD2 (6 bases). This CDR3 comprises 15 residues. Trimming pared 5 bases from V and 4 bases from J, leaving 17 bases between. Germline V gives CDR1 SGHTA, CDR2 FQGNSA. The CDR3, as DNA: TGTGCCAGCAGCCCCACTCCGGGGGATCTAGAGACCCAGTACTTC. This encodes CASSPTPGDLETQYF.

This clonotype was counted ten times or more. The chain links TRBV5-5 to TRBJ1-4, with D maybe TRBD1 (6 bases). The CDR3 length is 14 residues. CDR1 and CDR2 from the germline V gene are SGHKS and YYEKEE (reference sequence). The germline V and J ends were trimmed by 3 bases and 4 bases, with 10 bases remaining between them. The CDR3 DNA follows: TGTGCCAGCAGCTCGCAGGGGATTAATGAAAAACTGTTTTTT. This encodes CASSSQGINEKLFF. Using reference TRBV5-5 and TRBJ1-4 for the parts outside the CDR3, the full variable domain is DAGVTQSPTHLIKTRGQQVTLRCSPISGHKSVSWYQQVLGQGPQFIFQYYEKEERGRGNFPDRFSARQFPNYSSELNVNALLLGDSALYLCASSSQGINEKLFFGSGTQLSVL.

This clonotype has at least ten counts. V gene TRBV25-1 combines with J gene TRBJ2-3, with TRBD2 matching over 9 bases. The CDR3 sequence is 16 residues long. The germline V gene encodes CDR1 MGHDK and CDR2 SYGVNS. Trimming cost V 3 bases and J 5 bases; bases outside gene matches: 9. CDR3 region: CASSELAAGGGDTQYF. CDR3 in DNA: TGTGCCAGCAGTGAGTTGGCAGCGGGAGGTGGAGATACGCAGTATTTT.

This clonotype was observed many times. The rearrangement uses TRBV4-2 and TRBJ2-3, with unresolved D. There are 13 residues in the CDR3. The V gene lost 3 bases and the J gene lost 6 bases, with 10 bases spanning the gap. Germline-derived CDR1 and CDR2 are LGHNA and YNFKEQ. The CDR3 region is CASSQPPPDTQYF. As DNA, the CDR3 is TGTGCCAGCAGCCAGCCTCCACCTGATACGCAGTATTTT.

The rearrangement joins TRBV20-1 to TRBJ2-5; 10 positions match TRBD2. CDR3 length: 14 residues. V shed 2 bases and J 4 bases; nucleotides not matched to a gene: 4. Germline V CDR1 and CDR2: DFQATT, SNEGSKA (reference sequence). The CDR3 is CSARLAGEGETQYF. CDR3 in DNA: TGCAGTGCTAGACTAGCGGGAGAGGGAGAGACCCAGTACTTC.

At least ten counts were recorded for this clonotype. CDR3 DNA: TGTGCCAGCAGCTTAGAGGGGGGCTACGAGCAGTACTTC. This sequence encodes CASSLEGGYEQYF. This rearrangement joins TRBV7-9 to TRBJ2-7; perhaps D is TRBD1 or TRBD2 (6 bases each). The germline V gene has CDR1 SEHNR and CDR2 FQNEAQ (reference sequence). This CDR3 is built from 13 residues. The ends were cut back, 1 base at V and 3 bases at J, with 7 bases in the middle.

V gene TRBV20-1 combines with J gene TRBJ2-1; D assignment may be TRBD1 or TRBD2 (6 bases each). The V and J ends lost 6 bases and 6 bases respectively, with 12 bases between them. The CDR3 length is 12 residues. Germline V gives CDR1 DFQATT, CDR2 SNEGSKA (reference sequence). The CDR3 loop is CSAWEDSNEQFF. The CDR3 nucleotides are TGCAGTGCGTGGGAGGACAGCAATGAGCAGTTCTTC.

This clonotype has at least ten counts. The chain couples TRBV3-1 to TRBJ2-1; D not certain. The CDR3 extends over 14 amino acids. The germline CDR1 and CDR2 sequences are LGHDT and YNNKEL (reference sequence). V was clipped by 0 bases and J by 9 bases, with 12 bases between them. The DNA of the CDR3 is TGTGCCAGCAGCCAAGATAGGGTGGCGCCTGAGCAGTTCTTC. This encodes CASSQDRVAPEQFF.

The chain employs TRBV20-1 and TRBJ2-5, with 10 bases matching TRBD2. Germline CDR1 and CDR2: DFQATT and SNEGSKA (reference sequence). The trim removed 6 bases at V and 2 bases at J, leaving 15 bases unmatched. CDR3 length: 17 residues. The CDR3 sequence: CSAPGVAGGLGQETQYF. The CDR3 DNA follows: TGCAGTGCCCCGGGGGTAGCGGGAGGATTGGGTCAAGAGACCCAGTACTTC.

Worth noting for this clonotype: The germline gene is not matched at one end of the junction; a read error may be the cause. The gene calls are TRBV11-2 and TRBJ1-3; no clear D. Germline-derived CDR1 and CDR2 are SGHAT and FQNNGV. The CDR3 is made up of 13 amino acids. The CDR3 is CARSLEAGNTIYF. The CDR3, as DNA: TGTGCCAGGAGCTTGGAGGCTGGAAACACCATATATTTT.

The chain is built from TRBV20-1 and TRBJ1-2; 8 bases are a match to TRBD1. The V segment lost 1 base and the J segment 3 bases; nucleotides outside the gene matches: 4. Germline V CDR1 and CDR2: DFQATT, SNEGSKA (reference sequence). The CDR3 sequence is 14 residues long. The CDR3 nucleotides are TGCAGTGCTAGAGGACAGGGGTATCACTATGGCTACACCTTC. As protein: CSARGQGYHYGYTF.

The rearrangement links TRBV7-9 to TRBJ2-1, with 8 bases lining up with TRBD2. This CDR3 comprises 14 residues. Trimming took 1 base from V and 7 from J; bases not matched to a gene: 3. Germline loops: CDR1 SEHNR, CDR2 FQNEAQ (reference sequence). The CDR3 DNA is TGTGCCAGCAGCTTAGTGGGACTAGTTAATGAGCAGTTCTTC. Translating it yields CASSLVGLVNEQFF.

This clonotype occurred once. This chain uses TRBV20-1 with TRBJ2-1, with 7 bases aligning to TRBD1. The germline CDR1 and CDR2 sequences are DFQATT and SNEGSKA (reference sequence). The CDR3 sequence is 15 residues long. V dropped 1 base and J dropped 4; count of bases not matched to a gene: 7. The CDR3 loop reads CSARGRDSRYNEQFF. CDR3 bases: TGCAGTGCTAGAGGAAGGGACAGTCGATACAATGAGCAGTTCTTC.